This T cell receptor beta chain comes out of a study of blood T cell repertoires in COVID-19. This CDR3 comprises 15 residues. V lost 4 bases to trimming and J lost 1 base; unmatched junction nucleotides: 6. Germline CDR1 is SGHDT and CDR2 is YYEEEE. Sequenced by immunoSEQ multiplex PCR; TCRdb stores in-frame clones only, minus some. This sample has roughly 73,000 clones, with roughly 79% found just once. The clonotype comes from a woman in her seventies with acute or convalescent COVID-19. This rearrangement joins TRBV5-6 to TRBJ1-1, with 8 bases lining up with TRBD1. Sequences were obtained from peripheral blood. CDR3 bases: TGTGCCAGCAGCCTTGGGACAGGACAGAACACTGAAGCTTTCTTT. Translation: CASSLGTGQNTEAFF.